These 30 T cell receptor beta chains were sequenced from one sample in a study of T cell repertoires in cytomegalovirus infection. These receptors have no known antigen. One entry per CDR3 protein, called by TCRdb with MiXCR from the reads. The table shows about 770,000 distinct CDR3 sequences, with about 29% occurring only once. Sequences were derived from cultured CD8+ T cells from PBMCs, sampled from culture after CMV antigen stimulation. The receptor source for this set is a human donor in good health (CMV status not recorded). Some clones in this sample may be carry-over from other donors' samples.

The CDR3 nucleotides are TGCGCCAGCAGCCAAGTCTACCTCCGGGACAGGGTCCAGGACGGGGAGCTGTTTTTT. Translated, it gives CASSQVYLRDRVQDGELFF. The genes are TRBV4-1 and TRBJ2-2; 9 bases match TRBD1. V lost 1 base and J lost 7; bases outside the gene matches: 16. The length of the CDR3 is 19 residues. Germline V gene data show CDR1 as MGHRA and CDR2 as YSYEKL.

The V gene is TRBV28, the J gene TRBJ1-2; a weak D match, TRBD1 (5 bases). The CDR3 length is 14 residues. V was cut by 6 bases and J by 2 bases, with 13 bases left in between. Germline CDR1 and CDR2: MDHEN and SYDVKM. The CDR3 is CASSRPGRNYGYTF. The CDR3 bases are TGTGCCAGCAGCCGGCCGGGGCGGAACTATGGCTACACCTTC.

This clonotype was detected only a few times. The chain employs TRBV7-9 and TRBJ1-2, with 10 positions matching TRBD1. V lost 5 bases and J lost 3; bases outside the gene matches: 6. The germline V gene has CDR1 SEHNR and CDR2 FQNEAQ (reference sequence). The CDR3 runs 15 residues. CDR3 region: CASSPRGTGDYGYTF. DNA for the CDR3: TGTGCCAGCAGCCCTCGTGGGACAGGGGACTATGGCTACACCTTC. Full variable domain (missing parts from reference TRBV7-9 and TRBJ1-2): DTGVSQNPRHKITKRGQNVTFRCDPISEHNRLYWYRQTLGQGPEFLTYFQNEAQLEKSRLLSDRFSAERPKGSFSTLEIQRTEQGDSAMYLCASSPRGTGDYGYTFGSGTRLTVV.

This chain links TRBV27 with TRBJ1-5, with 9 bases aligning to TRBD1. CDR3 length equals 14 residues. V lost 6 bases and J lost 5; bases outside the gene matches: 5. Germline lookup yields CDR1 MNHEY and CDR2 SMNVEV (reference sequence). CDR3 in DNA: TGTGCCAGCAGCGCGGGACAGGGACATCAGCCCCAGCATTTT. Protein: CASSAGQGHQPQHF.

The genes are TRBV3-1 and TRBJ2-7; 8 positions agree with TRBD1. The CDR3 runs to 13 residues. With 4 bases clipped from V and 6 bases from J, the junction kept 5 bases outside the gene matches. Germline lookup yields CDR1 LGHDT and CDR2 YNNKEL (reference sequence). CDR3: CASSPDRDSEQYV. The CDR3 region has the DNA TGTGCCAGCAGCCCGGACAGGGATAGCGAGCAGTACGTC.

CDR3 sequence reads: CASSQDRGDGYTF. Written as DNA, the CDR3 is TGTGCCAGCAGCCAAGATAGGGGGGATGGCTACACCTTC. This chain uses TRBV4-2 with TRBJ1-2; TRBD1 is a possible D gene (6 bases). Trimming left V 0 bases short and J 6 bases short, with 8 bases between. The CDR3 loop spans 13 amino acids. CDR1 and CDR2 (germline): LGHNA, YNFKEQ.

This clonotype has just one count. The V and J genes are TRBV4-1 and TRBJ1-2, with D maybe TRBD1 (5 bases). Germline assignment: CDR1 MGHRA and CDR2 YSYEKL. Trimming pared 4 bases from V and 6 bases from J, leaving 15 bases between. The CDR3 loop spans 14 amino acids. The chain's CDR3 is CASSRQAPGNGYTF. In DNA form, the CDR3 reads TGCGCCAGCAGCCGCCAGGCTCCAGGGAATGGCTACACCTTC.

V gene TRBV7-9 combines with J gene TRBJ1-4; no definite D call. The germline V gene encodes CDR1 SEHNR and CDR2 FQNEAQ (reference sequence). CDR3 size: 17 residues. Between the trimmed V and J ends, which lost 1 base and 6 bases, there was a span of 18 bases. This CDR3 reads CASSLEAGGIGDEKLFF. CDR3 coding DNA: TGTGCCAGCAGCTTAGAGGCCGGAGGGATTGGTGATGAAAAACTGTTTTTT.

The chain recombines TRBV5-6 with TRBJ1-1; a possible D gene is TRBD1 (5 bases). Germline CDR1 reads SGHDT; CDR2 reads YYEEEE. V was trimmed by 2 bases and J by 4 bases, leaving 12 bases between them. This CDR3 has 14 residues. This CDR3 is CASSFEEGSTEAFF. CDR3 sequence (DNA): TGTGCCAGCAGCTTCGAAGAGGGGAGCACTGAAGCTTTCTTT.

This sequence joins TRBV15 and TRBJ2-3, with a possible D match to TRBD1 (6 bases). Looked up from germline, CDR1 is LNHNV and CDR2 is YYDKDF (reference sequence). This CDR3 spans 17 amino acids. Trimming cost V 4 bases and J 6 bases, with 23 bases left between them. CDR3 amino acids: CATSTYRARSGLDTQYF. The CDR3 DNA reads TGTGCCACCAGCACTTACAGGGCCAGATCCGGTCTGGATACGCAGTATTTT. Full variable domain (missing parts from reference TRBV15 and TRBJ2-3): DAMVIQNPRYQVTQFGKPVTLSCSQTLNHNVMYWYQQKSSQAPKLLFHYYDKDFNNEADTPDNFQSRRPNTSFCFLDIRSPGLGDTAMYLCATSTYRARSGLDTQYFGPGTRLTVL.

The chain employs TRBV2 and TRBJ2-7; a possible D gene is TRBD2 (6 bases). With 6 bases removed from V and 4 bases from J, the gap between germline ends came to 16 bases. Germline V gives CDR1 SNHLY, CDR2 FYNNEI. The CDR3 extends over 14 amino acids. The DNA for the CDR3 is TGTGCCAGCAGCACCGCTCGGGGGTCTTACGAGCAGTACGTC. Its translation is CASSTARGSYEQYV.

The chain recombines TRBV7-6 with TRBJ1-3; D is uncertain. V gave up 3 bases and J gave up 0 bases, with 9 bases separating them. Germline CDR1 is SGHVS and CDR2 is FNYEAQ. The CDR3 runs to 15 residues. Here the CDR3 reads CASSFRGSSGNTIYF. CDR3 sequence (DNA): TGTGCCAGCAGCTTCCGTGGGAGCTCTGGAAACACCATATATTTT. Complete variable domain (other parts from reference TRBV7-6 and TRBJ1-3): GAGVSQSPRYKVTKRGQDVALRCDPISGHVSLYWYRQALGQGPEFLTYFNYEAQQDKSGLPNDRFSAERPEGSISTLTIQRTEQRDSAMYRCASSFRGSSGNTIYFGEGSWLTVV.

The chain carries TRBV2 and TRBJ2-5; D might be TRBD2 (5 bases). Germline V lookup: CDR1 SNHLY, CDR2 FYNNEI. Trimming left V 8 bases short and J 9 bases short, with 16 bases between. The CDR3 is 12 amino acids. This chain's CDR3 is CASPDGPRAQYF. CDR3 DNA sequence: TGTGCCAGCCCGGATGGACCGAGGGCCCAGTACTTC.

The rearrangement uses TRBV7-8 and TRBJ1-2; TRBD1 agrees at 7 bases. The trim removed 5 bases at V and 8 bases at J, leaving 11 bases unmatched. Germline CDR1 SGHVS, CDR2 FQNEAQ. The CDR3 loop spans 14 amino acids. The CDR3 loop reads CASSPRTGLSGYTF. For the CDR3, the DNA is TGTGCCAGCAGCCCCCGGACAGGATTGAGCGGCTACACCTTC.

V and J are TRBV3-1 and TRBJ2-1, with D hard to call. The CDR3 has 16 residues. CDR1 is LGHDT, CDR2 YNNKEL, per germline (reference sequence). Trimming shortened V by 4 bases and J by 4 bases, and 17 bases separated the two germline ends. CDR3: CASSLLDRQIYNEQFF. The CDR3 nucleotides read TGTGCCAGCAGCCTCCTAGATCGACAAATATACAATGAGCAGTTCTTC.

The rearrangement uses TRBV12-3 or TRBV12-4 and TRBJ2-2, with no clear D. The CDR3 runs to 13 residues. Trimming shortened V by 2 bases and J by 7 bases, and 8 bases separated the two germline ends. In nucleotides, the CDR3 is TGTGCCAGCAGTTTAATTAGTATCGGGGAGCTGTTTTTT. Protein product: CASSLISIGELFF.

V and J are TRBV18 and TRBJ2-7; 7 bases match TRBD2. V lost 2 bases to trimming and J lost 7 bases; unmatched junction nucleotides: 2. Germline-derived CDR1 and CDR2 are KGHSH and LQKENI. The CDR3 has 12 residues. The CDR3 loop reads CASSPKRGEQYF. CDR3 nucleotide sequence: TGTGCCAGCTCACCAAAGCGGGGAGAGCAGTACTTC.

This clonotype was recorded once. The chain employs TRBV6-5 and TRBJ2-1; D gene uncertain. V lost 2 bases and J lost 2, with 7 bases in between. The CDR3 consists of 14 residues. The V gene's germline CDR1 is MNHEY and CDR2 SVGAGI. Here the CDR3 DNA reads TGTGCCAGCAGTTACCTATATCCCTACAATGAGCAGTTCTTC. Translation: CASSYLYPYNEQFF.

This chain connects TRBV6-6 to TRBJ1-2; no firm D call. V shed 5 bases and J shed 0 bases, with 13 bases lying between them. The germline CDR1 and CDR2 sequences are MNHNY and SVGAGI (reference sequence). The CDR3 loop spans 15 amino acids. In DNA form, the CDR3 reads TGTGCCAGCAGTCCTACAGAGAGTCCTAACTATGGCTACACCTTC. It is translated as CASSPTESPNYGYTF.

This clonotype has just a few counts. This rearrangement joins TRBV2 to TRBJ2-1; TRBD2 matches 7 bases. The CDR3 extends over 16 amino acids. Per the germline V gene, CDR1 is SNHLY and CDR2 is FYNNEI. The trim removed 7 bases at V and 10 bases at J, leaving 19 bases unmatched. This CDR3 reads CASIPTGRGELEEQFF. The DNA for the CDR3 is TGTGCCAGCATTCCAACCGGACGGGGGGAGTTAGAAGAGCAGTTCTTC.

The chain links TRBV28 to TRBJ1-2; D may be TRBD1 (5 bases). Looked up from germline, CDR1 is MDHEN and CDR2 is SYDVKM. With 5 bases removed from V and 4 bases from J, the gap between germline ends came to 32 bases. The CDR3 totals 20 residues. CDR3 region: CASSLPTLRDGLFPGYGYTF. The CDR3 nucleotides are TGTGCCAGCAGTCTTCCGACACTCCGGGACGGATTATTTCCTGGCTATGGCTACACCTTC.

The chain combines TRBV20-1 with TRBJ1-1; 7 bases fit TRBD1. The CDR3 covers 14 residues. Germline loops: CDR1 DFQATT, CDR2 SNEGSKA (reference sequence). J lost 5 bases, V lost 1 base, and 7 bases had no gene match. This CDR3 is CSARADRAWTEAFF. In nucleotides, the CDR3 is TGCAGTGCTAGAGCCGACAGGGCTTGGACTGAAGCTTTCTTT.

The V and J genes are TRBV7-4 and TRBJ2-7; TRBD1 might be the D (6 bases). The germline gives CDR1 SGHVT, CDR2 SQSDAQ. Trimming removed 4 bases at V and 1 base at J, with 14 bases between. There are 15 residues in the CDR3. CDR3 nucleotide sequence: TGTGCCAGCAGCTGGCCGGACAGTTCTTCCTACGAGCAGTACTTC. It translates to CASSWPDSSSYEQYF.

The J gene is TRBJ2-3, the V gene TRBV12-1; the table's TRBD2 call for D was not verified on the DNA. TRBV12-1 is a documented pseudogene. The CDR3 runs 19 residues. Here the CDR3 DNA reads TGTGCCAGCAGCTTTGGTCACCTAGAGGGCACTAGCGGGGCAGATACGCAGTATTTT. It translates to CASSFGHLEGTSGADTQYF.

This clonotype has a handful of counts. CDR3: CSARVPDSTYEQYV. The CDR3 bases are TGCAGTGCTAGAGTGCCGGACAGTACCTACGAGCAGTACGTC. The chain joins TRBV20-1 to TRBJ2-7; maybe TRBD1 (6 bases). V was pared by 1 base and J by 2 bases, with 12 bases between. In germline, CDR1 is DFQATT, CDR2 SNEGSKA (reference sequence). CDR3 size: 14 residues.

CDR3: CASRRGAGSAGELFF. The CDR3 nucleotides read TGTGCCAGCAGAAGGGGGGCAGGGAGCGCCGGGGAGCTGTTTTTT. V is TRBV11-2 and J is TRBJ2-2; D could derive from TRBD1 or TRBD2 (6 bases each). Germline values: CDR1 SGHAT, CDR2 FQNNGV. The CDR3 length is 15 residues. V was clipped by 6 bases and J by 6 bases, with 17 bases between them.

V usage is TRBV19 and J usage is TRBJ1-1, with a possible D match to TRBD1 (5 bases). Germline V gene sequence: CDR1 LNHDA, CDR2 SQIVND (reference sequence). The length of the CDR3 is 13 residues. V lost 4 bases and J lost 4, with 10 bases in between. CDR3 DNA sequence: TGTGCCAGTAGTAGGGCAGGGACCACTGAAGCTTTCTTT. Translating gives CASSRAGTTEAFF. The whole variable domain, filled in from reference TRBV19 and TRBJ1-1, reads DGGITQSPKYLFRKEGQNVTLSCEQNLNHDAMYWYRQDPGQGLRLIYYSQIVNDFQKGDIAEGYSVSREKKESFPLTVTSAQKNPTAFYLCASSRAGTTEAFFGQGTRLTVV.

This clonotype has only a few counts. CDR3 nucleotides: TGTGCCAGCAGTCTGAAAGGGCGAACCTACGAGCAGTACGTC. Translated, it gives CASSLKGRTYEQYV. This chain joins TRBV6-1 and TRBJ2-7; D gene ambiguous. CDR1 is MNHNS and CDR2 is SASEGT in the germline V gene. V was clipped by 5 bases and J by 2 bases, with 13 bases between them. The CDR3 runs to 14 residues.

There are a few counts of this clonotype. V is TRBV2 and J is TRBJ1-1; D not resolved. Per germline, CDR1 SNHLY and CDR2 FYNNEI. The ends were cut back, 3 bases at V and 0 bases at J, with 5 bases in the middle. The CDR3 contains 13 residues. The CDR3 coding sequence is TGTGCCAGCAGTGACATTTTGAACACTGAAGCTTTCTTT. Encoded protein: CASSDILNTEAFF.

This clonotype was counted a few times. The chain combines TRBV6-5 with TRBJ2-7; D call uncertain. The CDR3 consists of 12 residues. From germline, CDR1 is MNHEY and CDR2 SVGAGI. V was shortened by 2 bases and J by 4 bases, with 6 bases between the two germline ends. The CDR3 loop is CASSYDGYEQYV. The CDR3 region has the DNA TGTGCCAGCAGTTACGACGGATACGAGCAGTACGTC.